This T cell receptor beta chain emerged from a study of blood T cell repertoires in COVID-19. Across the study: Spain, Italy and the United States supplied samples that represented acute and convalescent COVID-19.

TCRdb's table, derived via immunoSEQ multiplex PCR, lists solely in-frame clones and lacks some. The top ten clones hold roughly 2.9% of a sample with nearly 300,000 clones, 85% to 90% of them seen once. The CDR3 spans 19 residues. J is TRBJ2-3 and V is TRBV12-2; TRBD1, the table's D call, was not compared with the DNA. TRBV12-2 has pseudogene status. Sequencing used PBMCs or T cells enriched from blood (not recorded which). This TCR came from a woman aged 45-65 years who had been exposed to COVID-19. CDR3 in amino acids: CASRFRQGARCGRTDTQYF. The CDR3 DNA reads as TGTGCAAGTCGCTTCCGGCAGGGGGCGAGGTGTGGGCGGACAGATACGCAGTATTTT.